A single sample is the source of the 23 T cell receptor beta chains below, sequenced in a study of shared clonotypes between healthy human individuals. The table came from immunoSEQ multiplex PCR; TCRdb's copy has only in-frame clones and leaves some out. There are around 550,000 clones in the sample; 95% to 97% occur only once, and 0.06% lies in the top ten. The material sequenced was naive CD4+ T cells sorted from blood. Subset described: CD45RA+ positively selected. The receptors derive from a woman in her twenties or thirties in good health.

The V call is TRBV5-1, the J call TRBJ1-1; perhaps TRBD1 as D (6 bases). The germline gives CDR1 SGHRS, CDR2 YFSETQ. The V gene lost 0 bases and the J gene lost 5 bases, with 8 bases spanning the gap. The CDR3 contains 13 residues. CDR3 nucleotides: TGCGCCAGCAGCTTGGCAGGGGAGACTGAAGCTTTCTTT. Its protein is CASSLAGETEAFF.

The chain links TRBV7-9 to TRBJ2-1; D is uncertain. Deletions cut 1 base from V and 3 bases from J, with 7 bases between. The germline V gene has CDR1 SEHNR and CDR2 FQNEAQ (reference sequence). CDR3 length equals 14 residues. DNA for the CDR3: TGTGCCAGCAGCTTAGATTCGGACTACAATGAGCAGTTCTTC. Protein: CASSLDSDYNEQFF.

In its sample, this clone was seen once. The rearrangement joins TRBV4-1 to TRBJ2-5; possible D gene TRBD1, 6 bases. V lost 0 bases and J 6 bases, leaving 14 bases between the germline ends. Germline CDR1 MGHRA, CDR2 YSYEKL. The CDR3 totals 15 residues. Written as DNA, the CDR3 is TGCGCCAGCAGCCAAGATTGGCAGGGGATGAAGACCCAGTACTTC. As protein: CASSQDWQGMKTQYF.

This chain joins TRBV5-6 and TRBJ1-2, with D maybe TRBD1 (6 bases). Germline CDR1 is SGHDT and CDR2 is YYEEEE. V gave up 0 bases and J gave up 4 bases, with 10 bases separating them. The CDR3 length is 14 residues. Written as DNA, the CDR3 is TGTGCCAGCAGCTTGGGGGGACAAGTCTATGGCTACACCTTC. This sequence encodes CASSLGGQVYGYTF.

The chain employs TRBV7-8 and TRBJ2-7; D gene ambiguous. The CDR3 runs 15 residues. Trimming removed 1 base at V and 3 bases at J, with 13 bases between. The germline gives CDR1 SGHVS, CDR2 FQNEAQ. The CDR3 sequence: CASSLDLGNFYEQYF. DNA for the CDR3: TGTGCCAGCAGCTTAGATTTAGGTAATTTCTACGAGCAGTACTTC.

The chain uses TRBV2 and TRBJ1-6; TRBD1 might be the D (5 bases). V was clipped by 4 bases and J by 10 bases, with 11 bases between them. The germline V gene has CDR1 SNHLY and CDR2 FYNNEI. The CDR3 spans 13 residues. CDR3 in amino acids: CASSVETDSPLHF. For the CDR3, the DNA is TGTGCCAGCAGTGTAGAGACAGACTCACCCCTCCACTTT. The complete variable domain, with remaining parts taken from reference TRBV2 and TRBJ1-6, reads EPEVTQTPSHQVTQMGQEVILRCVPISNHLYFYWYRQILGQKVEFLVSFYNNEISEKSEIFDDQFSVERPDGSNFTLKIRSTKLEDSAMYFCASSVETDSPLHFGNGTRLTVT.

This clone showed up just once. The chain has TRBV7-9 and TRBJ2-5, with D possibly being TRBD1 (5 bases). In germline, CDR1 is SEHNR, CDR2 FQNEAQ (reference sequence). The CDR3 loop spans 11 amino acids. V was shortened by 8 bases and J by 4 bases, with 8 bases between the two germline ends. The CDR3 loop reads CASLGVETQYF. The CDR3 region has the DNA TGTGCCAGCTTAGGGGTAGAGACCCAGTACTTC.

About this clone: Other DNA sequences in this sample translate to the same CDR3. V gene TRBV5-1 combines with J gene TRBJ2-3; 7 bases fit TRBD2. The CDR3 sequence is 16 residues long. V was clipped by 2 bases and J by 0 bases; unmatched bases: 6. From germline, CDR1 is SGHRS and CDR2 YFSETQ. The CDR3 nucleotides read TGCGCCAGCAGCTTAGTAGCGGGTGGTAGCACAGATACGCAGTATTTT. Its protein is CASSLVAGGSTDTQYF.

The chain uses TRBV7-9 and TRBJ2-3, with 9 positions matching TRBD2. Germline V gene data show CDR1 as SEHNR and CDR2 as FQNEAQ (reference sequence). Losses at the gene ends were 5 bases for V and 3 bases for J; bases not matched to a gene: 12. The CDR3 has 17 amino acids. CDR3 amino acids: CASSLLFSGSRTDTQYF. CDR3 in DNA: TGTGCCAGCAGCCTCCTTTTTAGCGGGAGTCGGACAGATACGCAGTATTTT. Full variable domain (missing parts from reference TRBV7-9 and TRBJ2-3): DTGVSQNPRHKITKRGQNVTFRCDPISEHNRLYWYRQTLGQGPEFLTYFQNEAQLEKSRLLSDRFSAERPKGSFSTLEIQRTEQGDSAMYLCASSLLFSGSRTDTQYFGPGTRLTVL.

This clone was observed once. This CDR3 is CATLSGANQPQHF. In nucleotides, the CDR3 is TGTGCCACTCTATCTGGGGCAAATCAGCCCCAGCATTTT. The V and J genes are TRBV10-3 and TRBJ1-5, with D possibly TRBD1 on 5 matching bases. Germline CDR1 is ENHRY and CDR2 is SYGVKD. Trimming stripped 10 bases from V and 4 bases from J, with 14 bases between. The CDR3 is made up of 13 amino acids.

This rearrangement joins TRBV7-9 to TRBJ2-3, with D maybe TRBD1 (6 bases). Germline CDR1 and CDR2: SEHNR and FQNEAQ (reference sequence). The CDR3 sequence is 15 residues long. V was clipped by 5 bases and J by 0 bases, with 12 bases between them. CDR3 sequence reads: CASSTGQTSTDTQYF. Here the CDR3 DNA reads TGTGCCAGCAGCACCGGACAGACTAGCACAGATACGCAGTATTTT.

The gene calls are TRBV18 and TRBJ2-7, with no clear D. V dropped 5 bases and J dropped 3 bases, with 5 bases sitting between them. Germline lookup yields CDR1 KGHSH and CDR2 LQKENI. This CDR3 has 11 amino acids. This CDR3 reads CASSGGYEQYF. As DNA, the CDR3 is TGTGCCAGCTCAGGTGGCTACGAGCAGTACTTC.

In DNA form, the CDR3 reads TGTGCCAGCAGCTTCTCTAAGGTTGGACCACAGGAGGCTTTCTTT. It codes for CASSFSKVGPQEAFF. The V gene is TRBV7-8, the J gene TRBJ1-1; TRBD1 is a possible D gene (5 bases). The germline CDR1 and CDR2 sequences are SGHVS and FQNEAQ. The germline V and J ends were trimmed by 3 bases and 11 bases, with 22 bases remaining between them. This CDR3 is built from 15 residues.

The CDR3 protein is CASSGPGEYNEQFF. The CDR3 region has the DNA TGCGCCAGCAGTGGACCCGGGGAATACAATGAGCAGTTCTTC. The chain employs TRBV4-1 and TRBJ2-1; a weak D match, TRBD2 (5 bases). CDR1 and CDR2 from the germline V gene are MGHRA and YSYEKL. With 6 bases removed from V and 4 bases from J, the gap between germline ends came to 13 bases. The CDR3 contains 14 residues.

The chain links TRBV6-5 to TRBJ2-3, with a tentative D call TRBD2 (5 bases). The CDR3 is 15 amino acids. Looked up from germline, CDR1 is MNHEY and CDR2 is SVGAGI. V was cut by 5 bases and J by 0 bases, with 12 bases left in between. The CDR3 DNA is TGTGCCAGCAGTACCGGGGAGCGAAGCACAGATACGCAGTATTTT. The encoded protein is CASSTGERSTDTQYF.

This clone appeared once. The CDR3 sequence: CASTTGRVPSDRPQHF. CDR3 DNA: TGTGCCAGTACCACGGGGAGGGTACCGAGCGATCGGCCCCAGCATTTT. The gene calls are TRBV19 and TRBJ1-5; the D is unclear. Per germline, CDR1 LNHDA and CDR2 SQIVND (reference sequence). V was pared by 7 bases and J by 9 bases, with 25 bases between. The CDR3 is 16 amino acids.

The rearrangement links TRBV6-5 to TRBJ1-2, with 8 bases aligning to TRBD1. The CDR3 contains 13 residues. After removal of 8 bases from V and 3 bases from J, the junction contained 5 bases not matched to a gene. Germline loops: CDR1 MNHEY, CDR2 SVGAGI. CDR3 protein: CASGTGGDYGYTF. The CDR3 DNA is TGTGCCAGCGGGACAGGAGGGGACTATGGCTACACCTTC.

The chain couples TRBV6-6 to TRBJ2-7, with D uncertain. Germline V gene sequence: CDR1 MNHNY, CDR2 SVGAGI (reference sequence). The CDR3 covers 14 residues. The V and J ends lost 0 bases and 2 bases respectively, with 8 bases between them. CDR3 residues: CASSYSAAAYEQYF. The CDR3 DNA follows: TGTGCCAGCAGTTACTCGGCGGCCGCCTACGAGCAGTACTTC.

CDR3 residues: CASSEAPGQKYTDTQYF. CDR3 bases: TGTGCCAGCAGTGAGGCGCCTGGACAGAAGTACACAGATACGCAGTATTTT. V is TRBV25-1 and J is TRBJ2-3, with D perhaps TRBD1 (6 bases). Germline lookup yields CDR1 MGHDK and CDR2 SYGVNS. Trimming removed 3 bases from V and 2 bases from J, with 18 bases in between. This CDR3 is 17 amino acids long.

The genes are TRBV5-1 and TRBJ2-3; 8 positions match TRBD2. V dropped 5 bases and J dropped 0; count of bases not matched to a gene: 2. This CDR3 spans 14 amino acids. Looked up from germline, CDR1 is SGHRS and CDR2 is YFSETQ. The CDR3 loop is CASRTSESTDTQYF. In DNA, the CDR3 is TGCGCCAGCAGGACTAGCGAGAGCACAGATACGCAGTATTTT.

This chain uses TRBV15 with TRBJ2-4; no clear D gene. V gave up 1 base and J gave up 4 bases, with 17 bases separating them. Germline CDR1 is LNHNV and CDR2 is YYDKDF (reference sequence). This CDR3 has 17 amino acids. The DNA for the CDR3 is TGTGCCACCAGCAGAGGGCAGCCACGAGGCCTAAAAAACATTCAGTACTTC. It yields the protein CATSRGQPRGLKNIQYF.

The chain couples TRBV21-1 to TRBJ1-5. TRBV21-1 is described as a pseudogene. The CDR3 contains 18 residues. CDR3 coding DNA: TGTGCCAGCAGCAACGGGGGGAGACGGAGCTGGGGCAATCAGCCCCAGCATTTT. Its translation: CASSNGGRRSWGNQPQHF.

The CDR3 DNA is TGTGCCAGCAGTTACTCGCGGGAGTGGTCAGATACGCAGTATTTT. Translation gives CASSYSREWSDTQYF. The chain has TRBV6-5 and TRBJ2-3; 7 bases align to TRBD2. V shed 0 bases and J 4 bases; nucleotides not matched to a gene: 4. This CDR3 has 15 residues. The germline V gene encodes CDR1 MNHEY and CDR2 SVGAGI.